The 19 T cell receptor beta chains presented below share a single source sample, sequenced in a study of blood T cell repertoires in COVID-19. Method: immunoSEQ multiplex PCR; TCRdb's copy keeps in-frame clones and lacks some. The sample carries 350,000 to 550,000 clones, 70% to 90% recorded once. Sequencing was done on a sample of PBMCs or T cells enriched from blood (not recorded which). Receptors originate from a woman aged 18-29 years with acute COVID-19.

V gene TRBV5-1 combines with J gene TRBJ1-1; D remains ambiguous. The CDR3 is made up of 16 amino acids. CDR1 and CDR2 (germline): SGHRS, YFSETQ. Trimming took 3 bases from V and 5 from J, leaving 20 bases between them. CDR3 residues: CASSSSGSLLGTEAFF. The CDR3 coding sequence is TGCGCCAGCAGCTCCAGCGGGAGCTTACTGGGGACTGAAGCTTTCTTT.

The chain uses TRBV7-9 and TRBJ2-7; 8 nucleotides line up with TRBD2. With V trimmed by 5 bases and J by 2 bases, 8 bases remained unmatched. The CDR3 extends over 15 amino acids. Germline V gene sequence: CDR1 SEHNR, CDR2 FQNEAQ (reference sequence). For the CDR3, the DNA is TGTGCCAGCAGCCCCACTAGCGGAGTTACCTACGAGCAGTACTTC. Its protein is CASSPTSGVTYEQYF. The variable domain in full, with the rest retrieved from reference TRBV7-9 and TRBJ2-7, is DTGVSQNPRHKITKRGQNVTFRCDPISEHNRLYWYRQTLGQGPEFLTYFQNEAQLEKSRLLSDRFSAERPKGSFSTLEIQRTEQGDSAMYLCASSPTSGVTYEQYFGPGTRLTVT.

This chain links TRBV29-1 with TRBJ2-1, with D perhaps TRBD2 (5 bases). This CDR3 comprises 13 residues. The germline CDR1 and CDR2 sequences are SQVTM and ANQGSEA. Trimming shortened V by 4 bases and J by 0 bases, and 7 bases separated the two germline ends. The CDR3 is CSVAGFSYNEQFF. DNA of the CDR3: TGCAGCGTTGCGGGGTTCTCCTACAATGAGCAGTTCTTC.

This sequence joins TRBV6-1 and TRBJ1-5; D is possibly TRBD1 (6 bases). The germline CDR1 and CDR2 sequences are MNHNS and SASEGT. V lost 2 bases and J lost 9, with 20 bases in between. The CDR3 runs 16 residues. The CDR3 DNA reads as TGTGCCAGCAGTGAAAAATTGGGGACAATAGGGAGGCCCCAGCATTTT. This codes for CASSEKLGTIGRPQHF.

The rearrangement uses TRBV6-1 and TRBJ1-1, with 7 bases fitting TRBD1. The CDR3 runs 14 residues. Trimming cost V 3 bases and J 3 bases; bases outside gene matches: 4. CDR1 and CDR2 (germline): MNHNS, SASEGT. This chain's CDR3 is CASSDLQGDTEAFF. DNA of the CDR3: TGTGCCAGCAGTGATTTGCAGGGGGACACTGAAGCTTTCTTT.

This sequence joins TRBV29-1 and TRBJ2-7; 14 nucleotides align to TRBD2. Germline V gene data show CDR1 as SQVTM and CDR2 as ANQGSEA. J gave up 3 bases and V 7 bases, and 14 bases lay outside the gene matches. This CDR3 contains 17 residues. The CDR3 loop is CSARLAGGKALLYEQYF. Here the CDR3 DNA reads TGCAGCGCCCGACTAGCGGGGGGGAAGGCACTGCTCTACGAGCAGTACTTC.

V usage is TRBV15 and J usage is TRBJ1-2; D is unresolved. CDR3 length equals 14 residues. The V end lost 5 bases, the J end lost 0 bases, and 10 bases lay between the germline ends. Germline loops: CDR1 LNHNV, CDR2 YYDKDF (reference sequence). In nucleotides, the CDR3 is TGTGCCACCAGCGGAGGAGGGCCTAACTATGGCTACACCTTC. It codes for CATSGGGPNYGYTF.

This chain joins TRBV10-3 and TRBJ1-4; a possible D gene is TRBD1 (6 bases). V was pared by 6 bases and J by 6 bases, with 11 bases between. The CDR3 is 13 residues long. Germline V CDR1 and CDR2: ENHRY, SYGVKD. The CDR3 sequence: CAISRGADEKLFF. DNA for the CDR3: TGTGCCATCAGCAGGGGAGCCGATGAAAAACTGTTTTTT.

Concerning this clone: This sample also contains other DNA sequences that code for the same CDR3. The chain links TRBV4-1 to TRBJ1-1; TRBD1 agrees at 8 bases. The junction had 5 bases not matched to a gene; V was cut back by 4 bases and J by 1 base. Germline V gene lookup returns CDR1 MGHRA and CDR2 YSYEKL. The CDR3 is 15 residues long. The CDR3 region is CASSRGQGPNTEAFF. The CDR3 nucleotides read TGCGCCAGCAGCCGAGGACAGGGTCCGAACACTGAAGCTTTCTTT.

This chain uses TRBV5-8 with TRBJ2-1, with 8 nucleotides matching TRBD1. J was trimmed by 9 bases and V by 10 bases; bases with no gene match: 6. The CDR3 is made up of 11 amino acids. From germline, CDR1 is SGHTS and CDR2 YDEGEE. CDR3 residues: CAGKQGVEQFF. The CDR3 DNA reads as TGTGCCGGAAAACAGGGGGTTGAGCAGTTCTTC. The complete variable domain, with remaining parts taken from reference TRBV5-8 and TRBJ2-1, reads EAGVTQSPTHLIKTRGQQATLRCSPISGHTSVYWYQQALGLGLQFLLWYDEGEERNRGNFPPRFSGRQFPNYSSELNVNALELEDSALYLCAGKQGVEQFFGPGTRLTVL.

This clone was seen once. The rearrangement joins TRBV19 to TRBJ1-2, with unresolved D. CDR1 is LNHDA and CDR2 is SQIVND in the germline V gene (reference sequence). Trimming stripped 0 bases from V and 4 bases from J, with 9 bases between. The CDR3 loop spans 14 amino acids. This CDR3 is CASSIDAGSYGYTF. The CDR3 region has the DNA TGTGCCAGTAGTATAGACGCGGGTAGCTATGGCTACACCTTC.

The CDR3 DNA sequence: TGCAGCGTAAATCGGGACTTCGGTGGCTACACCTTC. Translating gives CSVNRDFGGYTF. The chain joins TRBV29-1 to TRBJ1-2; tentatively, D is TRBD1 (5 bases). The V end was cut by 6 bases, the J end by 7 bases, with 15 bases between. The CDR3 runs to 12 residues. In germline, CDR1 is SQVTM, CDR2 ANQGSEA.

The chain has TRBV5-1 and TRBJ2-7; 7 nucleotides align to TRBD1. Germline lookup yields CDR1 SGHRS and CDR2 YFSETQ. V trimming: 2 bases; J trimming: 1 base; junction bases outside the gene matches: 3. The CDR3 contains 14 residues. The CDR3 is CASSLGTESYEQYF. CDR3 coding DNA: TGCGCCAGCAGCTTAGGGACAGAATCCTACGAGCAGTACTTC.

J is TRBJ2-7 and V is TRBV5-5, with 9 bases fitting TRBD1. CDR1 and CDR2 (germline): SGHKS, YYEKEE (reference sequence). The CDR3 consists of 14 residues. V gave up 4 bases and J gave up 7 bases; unmatched junction bases: 9. The CDR3 DNA reads as TGTGCCAGCAGCCCAAATTACAGGGGGCATGAGCAGTACTTC. Its protein product is CASSPNYRGHEQYF.

The V gene is TRBV15, the J gene TRBJ2-7; TRBD1 is a possible D gene (7 bases). The V end lost 5 bases, the J end lost 4 bases, and 15 bases lay between the germline ends. In germline, CDR1 is LNHNV, CDR2 YYDKDF (reference sequence). This CDR3 comprises 14 residues. CDR3 sequence: CATSGGTESYEQYF. The CDR3 nucleotides read TGTGCCACCAGCGGGGGGACAGAGTCTTACGAGCAGTACTTC.

The V gene is TRBV6-5, the J gene TRBJ2-5, with 9 bases lining up with TRBD1. J lost 5 bases, V lost 1 base, and 5 bases had no gene match. The CDR3 length is 15 residues. The germline CDR1 and CDR2 sequences are MNHEY and SVGAGI. CDR3 region: CASSYLQGARETQYF. The CDR3 coding sequence is TGTGCCAGCAGTTACTTACAGGGGGCTAGGGAGACCCAGTACTTC.

The rearrangement links TRBV7-3 to TRBJ2-1; 12 nucleotides align to TRBD2. Germline loops: CDR1 SGHTA, CDR2 FQGTGA. After removal of 5 bases from V and 7 bases from J, the junction contained 9 bases not matched to a gene. This CDR3 spans 16 amino acids. The CDR3 reads CASSIRGTSGQNEQFF. The CDR3 bases are TGTGCCAGCAGCATACGAGGGACTAGCGGGCAAAATGAGCAGTTCTTC. Together with reference TRBV7-3 and TRBJ2-1, the CDR3 gives the full variable domain: GAGVSQTPSNKVTEKGKYVELRCDPISGHTALYWYRQSLGQGPEFLIYFQGTGAADDSGLPNDRFFAVRPEGSVSTLKIQRTERGDSAVYLCASSIRGTSGQNEQFFGPGTRLTVL.

About this clone itself: At one of its ends the junction is not consistent with the germline gene, which may arise from a read error. The chain employs TRBV27 and TRBJ1-2; the D is unclear. Germline V lookup: CDR1 MNHEY, CDR2 SMNVEV (reference sequence). This CDR3 is built from 14 residues. The CDR3 region is CASSSRLSNDGYTF. CDR3 sequence (DNA): TGTGCCAGCAGTTCTAGACTCTCTAACGATGGCTACACCTTC.

This clone has more than one count but fewer than ten. The chain links TRBV5-1 to TRBJ1-1, with D possibly matching TRBD1 (5 bases). Germline CDR1 and CDR2: SGHRS and YFSETQ. Trimming took off 5 bases at V and 5 bases at J, with 10 bases between the two ends. There are 12 residues in the CDR3. In DNA form, the CDR3 reads TGCGCCAGCAGTCGGGAGGGGACTGAAGCTTTCTTT. It translates to CASSREGTEAFF.